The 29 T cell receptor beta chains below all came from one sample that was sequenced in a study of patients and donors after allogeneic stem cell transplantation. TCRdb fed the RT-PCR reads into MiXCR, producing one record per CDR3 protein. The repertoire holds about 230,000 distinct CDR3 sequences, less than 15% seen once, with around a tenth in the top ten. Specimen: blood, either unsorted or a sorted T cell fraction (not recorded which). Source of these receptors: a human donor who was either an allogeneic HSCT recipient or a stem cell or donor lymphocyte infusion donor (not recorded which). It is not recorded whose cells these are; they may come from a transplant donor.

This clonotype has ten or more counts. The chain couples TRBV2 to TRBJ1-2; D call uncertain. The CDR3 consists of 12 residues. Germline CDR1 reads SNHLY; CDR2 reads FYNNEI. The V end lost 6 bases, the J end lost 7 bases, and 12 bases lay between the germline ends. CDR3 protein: CASSSTRLGYTF. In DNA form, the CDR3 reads TGTGCCAGCAGCTCGACACGCCTTGGCTACACCTTC.

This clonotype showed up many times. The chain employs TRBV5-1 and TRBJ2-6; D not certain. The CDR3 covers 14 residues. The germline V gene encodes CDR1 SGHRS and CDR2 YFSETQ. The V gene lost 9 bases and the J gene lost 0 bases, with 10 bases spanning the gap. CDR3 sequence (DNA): TGCGCCACTTCAGGTACCTCTGGGGCCAACGTCCTGACTTTC. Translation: CATSGTSGANVLTF.

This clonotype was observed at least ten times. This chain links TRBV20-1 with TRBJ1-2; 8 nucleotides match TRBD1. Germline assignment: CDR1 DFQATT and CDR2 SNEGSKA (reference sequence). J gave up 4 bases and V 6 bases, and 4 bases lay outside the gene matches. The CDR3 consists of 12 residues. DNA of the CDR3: TGCAGTGCGGACGGGACAGGCTATGGCTACACCTTC. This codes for CSADGTGYGYTF.

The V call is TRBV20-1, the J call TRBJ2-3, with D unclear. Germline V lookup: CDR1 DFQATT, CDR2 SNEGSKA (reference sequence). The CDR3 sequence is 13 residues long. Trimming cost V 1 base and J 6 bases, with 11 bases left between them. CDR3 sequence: CSARALQSDTQYF. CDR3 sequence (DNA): TGCAGTGCTAGAGCCTTACAGAGCGATACGCAGTATTTT.

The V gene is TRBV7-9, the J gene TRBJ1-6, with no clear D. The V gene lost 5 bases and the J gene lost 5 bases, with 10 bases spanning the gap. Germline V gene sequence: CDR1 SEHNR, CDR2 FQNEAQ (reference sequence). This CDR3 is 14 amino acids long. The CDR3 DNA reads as TGTGCCAGCAGCCGGCAGAATGATAATTCACCCCTCCACTTT. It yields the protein CASSRQNDNSPLHF. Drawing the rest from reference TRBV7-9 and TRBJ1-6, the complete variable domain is DTGVSQNPRHKITKRGQNVTFRCDPISEHNRLYWYRQTLGQGPEFLTYFQNEAQLEKSRLLSDRFSAERPKGSFSTLEIQRTEQGDSAMYLCASSRQNDNSPLHFGNGTRLTVT.

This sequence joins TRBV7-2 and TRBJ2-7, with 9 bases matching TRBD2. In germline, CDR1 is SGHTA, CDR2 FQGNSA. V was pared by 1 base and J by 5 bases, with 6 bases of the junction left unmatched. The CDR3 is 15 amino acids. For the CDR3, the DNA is TGTGCCAGCAGCTTAGGGGGACTAGCCCTCAACGAGCAGTACTTC. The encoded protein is CASSLGGLALNEQYF.

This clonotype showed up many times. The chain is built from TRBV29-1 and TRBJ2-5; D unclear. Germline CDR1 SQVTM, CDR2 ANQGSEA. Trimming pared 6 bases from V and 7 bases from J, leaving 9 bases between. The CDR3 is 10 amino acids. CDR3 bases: TGCAGCGTGGGCCCAGGGACCCAGTACTTC. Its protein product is CSVGPGTQYF. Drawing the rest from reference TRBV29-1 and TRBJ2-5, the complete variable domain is SAVISQKPSRDICQRGTSLTIQCQVDSQVTMMFWYRQQPGQSLTLIATANQGSEATYESGFVIDKFPISRPNLTFSTLTVSNMSPEDSSIYLCSVGPGTQYFGPGTRLLVL.

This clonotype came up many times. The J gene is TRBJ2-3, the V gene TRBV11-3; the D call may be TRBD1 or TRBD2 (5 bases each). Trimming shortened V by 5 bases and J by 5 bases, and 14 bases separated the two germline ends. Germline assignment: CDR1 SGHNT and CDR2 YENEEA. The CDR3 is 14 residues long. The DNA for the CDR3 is TGTGCCAGCAGCCCGGGGACGACGGGAGATACGCAGTATTTT. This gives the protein CASSPGTTGDTQYF.

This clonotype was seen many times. The CDR3 protein is CASSSNRGRSSGNTIYF. The CDR3 DNA follows: TGTGCCAGCAGCTCTAACAGGGGGCGAAGCTCTGGAAACACCATATATTTT. The rearrangement uses TRBV7-9 and TRBJ1-3; 9 bases line up with TRBD1. The ends lost 4 bases at V and 0 bases at J; junction bases unmatched: 7. Germline V CDR1 and CDR2: SEHNR, FQNEAQ (reference sequence). CDR3 length: 17 amino acids.

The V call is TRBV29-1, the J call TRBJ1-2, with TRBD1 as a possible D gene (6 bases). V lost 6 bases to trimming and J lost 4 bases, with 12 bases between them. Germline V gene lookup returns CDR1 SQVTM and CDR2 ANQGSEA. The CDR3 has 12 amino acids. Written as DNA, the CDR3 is TGCAGCGTCGCACAGGGAAGCTATGGCTACACCTTC. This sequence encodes CSVAQGSYGYTF.

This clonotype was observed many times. DNA of the CDR3: TGTGCCAGCAGCCCAGTAAGAGCGGGTACTCGAGAGACCCAGTACTTC. Its translation: CASSPVRAGTRETQYF. This chain connects TRBV7-2 to TRBJ2-5; TRBD2 is a possible D gene (6 bases). Germline-derived CDR1 and CDR2 are SGHTA and FQGNSA. The CDR3 runs to 16 residues. Trimming stripped 5 bases from V and 4 bases from J, with 20 bases between.

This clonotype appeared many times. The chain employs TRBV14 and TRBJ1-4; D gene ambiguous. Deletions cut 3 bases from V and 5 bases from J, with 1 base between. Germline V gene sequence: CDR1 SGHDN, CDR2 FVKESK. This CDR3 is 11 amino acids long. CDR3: CASSQNEKLFF. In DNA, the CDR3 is TGTGCCAGCAGCCAGAATGAAAAACTGTTTTTT.

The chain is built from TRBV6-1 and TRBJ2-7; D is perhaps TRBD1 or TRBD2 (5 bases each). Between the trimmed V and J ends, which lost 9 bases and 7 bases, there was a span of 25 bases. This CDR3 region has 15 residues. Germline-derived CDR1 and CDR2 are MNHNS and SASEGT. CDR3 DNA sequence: TGTGCCAGTACCTCTCGGGGACCCCAGGTAGTGGAGCAGTACTTC. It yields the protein CASTSRGPQVVEQYF.

CDR3 bases: TGTGCCAGCGTCAAGAGGGGGGGGGAGCAGTTCTTC. This gives the protein CASVKRGGEQFF. The chain links TRBV19 to TRBJ2-1, with a tentative D call TRBD2 (7 bases). In germline, CDR1 is LNHDA, CDR2 SQIVND (reference sequence). This CDR3 is 12 amino acids long. V was cut by 9 bases and J by 10 bases, with 16 bases left in between.

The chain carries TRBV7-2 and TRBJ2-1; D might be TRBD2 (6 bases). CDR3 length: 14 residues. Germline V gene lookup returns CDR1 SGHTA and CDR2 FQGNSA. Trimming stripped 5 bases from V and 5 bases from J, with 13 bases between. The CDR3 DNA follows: TGTGCCAGCAGCCCAACAGGACTAAACAATGAGCAGTTCTTC. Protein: CASSPTGLNNEQFF.

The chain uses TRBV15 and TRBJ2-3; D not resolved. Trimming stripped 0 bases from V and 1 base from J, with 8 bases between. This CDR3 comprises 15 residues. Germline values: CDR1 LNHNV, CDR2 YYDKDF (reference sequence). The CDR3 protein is CATSRDPFRTDTQYF. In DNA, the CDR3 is TGTGCCACCAGCAGAGATCCCTTCCGCACAGATACGCAGTATTTT.

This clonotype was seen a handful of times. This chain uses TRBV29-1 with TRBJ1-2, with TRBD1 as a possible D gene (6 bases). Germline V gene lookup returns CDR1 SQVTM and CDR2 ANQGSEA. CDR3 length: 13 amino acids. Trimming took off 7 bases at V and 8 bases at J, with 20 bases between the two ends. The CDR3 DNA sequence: TGCAGCGAAACGTGGGACATAGCCCAAGGCTACACCTTC. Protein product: CSETWDIAQGYTF.

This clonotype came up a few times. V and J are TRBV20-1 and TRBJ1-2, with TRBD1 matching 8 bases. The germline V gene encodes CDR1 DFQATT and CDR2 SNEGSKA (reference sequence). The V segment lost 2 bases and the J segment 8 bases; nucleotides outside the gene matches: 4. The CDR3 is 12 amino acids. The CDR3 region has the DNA TGCAGTGCTAGACAGGGGGCTAAGGGCTACACCTTC. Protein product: CSARQGAKGYTF.

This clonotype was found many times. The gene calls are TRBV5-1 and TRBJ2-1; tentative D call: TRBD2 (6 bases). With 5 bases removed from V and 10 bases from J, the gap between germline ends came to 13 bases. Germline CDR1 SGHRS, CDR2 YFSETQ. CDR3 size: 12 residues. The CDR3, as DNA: TGCGCCAGCAGACCCGGGAGAGGGGAGCAGTTCTTC. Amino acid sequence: CASRPGRGEQFF. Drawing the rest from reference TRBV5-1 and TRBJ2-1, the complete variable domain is KAGVTQTPRYLIKTRGQQVTLSCSPISGHRSVSWYQQTPGQGLQFLFEYFSETQRNKGNFPGRFSGRQFSNSRSEMNVSTLELGDSALYLCASRPGRGEQFFGPGTRLTVL.

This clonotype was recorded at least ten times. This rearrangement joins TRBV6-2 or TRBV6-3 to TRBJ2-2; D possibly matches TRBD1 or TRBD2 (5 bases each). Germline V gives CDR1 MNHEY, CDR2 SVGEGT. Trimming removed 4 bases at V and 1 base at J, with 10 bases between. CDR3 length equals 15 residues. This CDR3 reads CASSSGTENTGELFF. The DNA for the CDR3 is TGTGCCAGCAGTTCCGGGACGGAGAACACCGGGGAGCTGTTTTTT.

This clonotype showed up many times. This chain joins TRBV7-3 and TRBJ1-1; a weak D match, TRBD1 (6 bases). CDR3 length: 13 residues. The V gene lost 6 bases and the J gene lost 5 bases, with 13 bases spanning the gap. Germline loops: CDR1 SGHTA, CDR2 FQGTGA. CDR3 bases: TGTGCCAGCAGTAAACAGGGTAGAACTGAAGCTTTCTTT. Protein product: CASSKQGRTEAFF.

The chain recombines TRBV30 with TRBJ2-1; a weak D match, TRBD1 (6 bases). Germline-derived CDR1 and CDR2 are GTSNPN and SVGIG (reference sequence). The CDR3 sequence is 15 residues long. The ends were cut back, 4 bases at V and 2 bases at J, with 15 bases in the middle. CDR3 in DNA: TGTGCCTGGACTCCAGGGGATTATACCTACAATGAGCAGTTCTTC. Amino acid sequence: CAWTPGDYTYNEQFF.

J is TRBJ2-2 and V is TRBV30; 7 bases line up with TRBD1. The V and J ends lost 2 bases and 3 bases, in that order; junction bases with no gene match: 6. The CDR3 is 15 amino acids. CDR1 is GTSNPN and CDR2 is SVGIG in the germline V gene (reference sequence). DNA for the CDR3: TGTGCCTGGAGTACACTGACAGGGTACACCGGGGAGCTGTTTTTT. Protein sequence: CAWSTLTGYTGELFF. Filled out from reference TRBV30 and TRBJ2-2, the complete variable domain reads SQTIHQWPATLVQPVGSPLSLECTVEGTSNPNLYWYRQAAGRGLQLLFYSVGIGQISSEVPQNLSASRPQDRQFILSSKKLLLSDSGFYLCAWSTLTGYTGELFFGEGSRLTVL.

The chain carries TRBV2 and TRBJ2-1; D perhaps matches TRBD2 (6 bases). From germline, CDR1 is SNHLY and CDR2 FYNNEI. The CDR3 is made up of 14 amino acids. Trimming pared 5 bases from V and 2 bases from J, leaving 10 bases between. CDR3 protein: CASSQSGPYNEQFF. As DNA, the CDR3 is TGTGCCAGCAGTCAGAGCGGGCCCTACAATGAGCAGTTCTTC.

This chain's CDR3 is CAIRASKDSRTEAFF. In DNA, the CDR3 is TGTGCCATCAGAGCTTCCAAGGACAGTAGGACTGAAGCTTTCTTT. J is TRBJ1-1 and V is TRBV10-3, with D perhaps TRBD1 (6 bases). CDR3 length: 15 amino acids. V shed 6 bases and J shed 5 bases, with 19 bases lying between them. Germline V CDR1 and CDR2: ENHRY, SYGVKD.

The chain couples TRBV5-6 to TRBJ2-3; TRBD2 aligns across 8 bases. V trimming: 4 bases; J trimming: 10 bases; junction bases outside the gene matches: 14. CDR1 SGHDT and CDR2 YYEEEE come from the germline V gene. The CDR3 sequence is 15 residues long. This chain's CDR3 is CASSQERETRVAQYF. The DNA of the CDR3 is TGTGCCAGCAGCCAAGAGCGGGAGACGAGAGTTGCGCAGTATTTT.

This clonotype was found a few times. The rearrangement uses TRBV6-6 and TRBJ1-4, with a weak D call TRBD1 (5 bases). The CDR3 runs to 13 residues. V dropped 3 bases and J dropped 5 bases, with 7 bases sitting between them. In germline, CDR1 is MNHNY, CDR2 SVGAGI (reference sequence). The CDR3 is CASSYGGNEKLFF. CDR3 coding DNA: TGTGCCAGCAGTTATGGGGGGAATGAAAAACTGTTTTTT.

The CDR3 DNA follows: TGCGCCAGCAGCGACAGGGTAGGAGGCTATGGCTACACCTTC. This sequence encodes CASSDRVGGYGYTF. The chain uses TRBV5-1 and TRBJ1-2; 7 bases agree with TRBD1. V was pared by 4 bases and J by 4 bases, with 7 bases of the junction left unmatched. There are 14 residues in the CDR3. Germline lookup yields CDR1 SGHRS and CDR2 YFSETQ.

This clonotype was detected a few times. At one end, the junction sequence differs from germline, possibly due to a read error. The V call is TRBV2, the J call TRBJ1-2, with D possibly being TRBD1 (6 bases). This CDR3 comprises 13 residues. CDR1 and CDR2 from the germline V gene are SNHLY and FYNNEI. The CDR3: CASSEDRFHGYTF. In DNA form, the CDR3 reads TGTGCCAGCAGCGAAGACAGGTTCCATGGCTACACCTTC.